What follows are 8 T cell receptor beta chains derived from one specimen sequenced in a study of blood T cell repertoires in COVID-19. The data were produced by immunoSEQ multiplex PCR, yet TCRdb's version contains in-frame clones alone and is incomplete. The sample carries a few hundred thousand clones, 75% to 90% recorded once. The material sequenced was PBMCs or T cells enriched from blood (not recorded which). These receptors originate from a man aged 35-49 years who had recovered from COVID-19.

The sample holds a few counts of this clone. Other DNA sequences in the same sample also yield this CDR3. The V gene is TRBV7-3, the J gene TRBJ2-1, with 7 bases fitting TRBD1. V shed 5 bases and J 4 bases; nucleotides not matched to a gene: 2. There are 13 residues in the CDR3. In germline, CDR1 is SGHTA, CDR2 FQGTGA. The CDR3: CASSRDSYNEQFF. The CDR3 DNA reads TGTGCCAGCAGCCGGGACAGTTACAATGAGCAGTTCTTC.

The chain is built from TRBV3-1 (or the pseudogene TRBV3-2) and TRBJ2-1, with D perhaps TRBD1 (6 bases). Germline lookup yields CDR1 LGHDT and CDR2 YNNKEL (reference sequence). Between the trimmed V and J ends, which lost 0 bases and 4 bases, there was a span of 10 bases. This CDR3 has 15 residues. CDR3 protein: CASSQDEGQYNEQFF. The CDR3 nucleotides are TGTGCCAGCAGCCAAGATGAAGGACAGTACAATGAGCAGTTCTTC.

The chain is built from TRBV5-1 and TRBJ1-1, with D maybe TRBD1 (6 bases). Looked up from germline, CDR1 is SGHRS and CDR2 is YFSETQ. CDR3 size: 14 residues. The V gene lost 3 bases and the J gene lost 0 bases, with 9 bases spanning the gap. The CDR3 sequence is CASSSGQLNTEAFF. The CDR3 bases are TGCGCCAGCAGCTCTGGACAGCTGAACACTGAAGCTTTCTTT.

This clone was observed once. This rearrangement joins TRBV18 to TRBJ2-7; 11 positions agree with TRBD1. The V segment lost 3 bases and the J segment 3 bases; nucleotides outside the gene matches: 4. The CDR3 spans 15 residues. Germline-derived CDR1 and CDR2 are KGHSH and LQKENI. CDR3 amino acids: CASSPRTGGGYEQYF. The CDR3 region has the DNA TGTGCCAGCTCACCTCGGACAGGGGGCGGCTACGAGCAGTACTTC. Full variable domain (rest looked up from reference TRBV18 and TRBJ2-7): NAGVMQNPRHLVRRRGQEARLRCSPMKGHSHVYWYRQLPEEGLKFMVYLQKENIIDESGMPKERFSAEFPKEGPSILRIQQVVRGDSAAYFCASSPRTGGGYEQYFGPGTRLTVT.

The CDR3 DNA sequence: TGTGCCAGCAGCGTAGATGGCGGGGGGCTGTATGGCTACACCTTC. The encoded protein is CASSVDGGGLYGYTF. The chain recombines TRBV9 with TRBJ1-2; D is possibly TRBD1 (6 bases). CDR3 length: 15 amino acids. The V end was cut by 0 bases, the J end by 5 bases, with 14 bases between. Germline V gives CDR1 SGDLS, CDR2 YYNGEE.

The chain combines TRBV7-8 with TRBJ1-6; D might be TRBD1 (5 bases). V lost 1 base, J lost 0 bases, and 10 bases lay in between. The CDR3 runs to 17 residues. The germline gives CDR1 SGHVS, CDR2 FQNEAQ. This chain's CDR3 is CASSLGGRSSYNSPLHF. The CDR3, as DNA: TGTGCCAGCAGCTTAGGGGGCAGGAGCTCCTATAATTCACCCCTCCACTTT.

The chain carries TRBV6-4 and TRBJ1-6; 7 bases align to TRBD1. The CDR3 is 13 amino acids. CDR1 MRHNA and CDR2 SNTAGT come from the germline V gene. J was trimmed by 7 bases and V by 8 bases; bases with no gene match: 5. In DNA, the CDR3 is TGTGCCAGCGGTAAGGACAGGAATTCACCCCTCCACTTT. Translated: CASGKDRNSPLHF.

In DNA form, the CDR3 reads TGTGCCAGCAGACCCTCTACTAGCGGGAGGGCCGAATACTTC. Translating it yields CASRPSTSGRAEYF. V and J are TRBV6-5 and TRBJ2-7; 13 positions agree with TRBD2. From germline, CDR1 is MNHEY and CDR2 SVGAGI. After removal of 6 bases from V and 13 bases from J, the junction contained 12 bases not matched to a gene. The CDR3 sequence is 14 residues long.